Below are 3 T cell receptor beta chains sequenced from a single sample in a study of T cell responses to AZD1222 COVID-19 vaccine. TCRdb keeps only in-frame clones here, not all; method: immunoSEQ multiplex PCR. The sample lists more than 85,000 clones, 81% occurring once. The specimen comprised peripheral blood, sampled on day 0 of AZD1222 vaccination. These receptors all stem from an adult in good health.

The chain employs TRBV19 and TRBJ1-4, with a weak D call TRBD1 (5 bases). The CDR3 is made up of 14 amino acids. Looked up from germline, CDR1 is LNHDA and CDR2 is SQIVND (reference sequence). V lost 8 bases and J 7 bases, leaving 17 bases between the germline ends. The CDR3 here is CASSVRDLGEKLFF. CDR3 DNA sequence: TGTGCCAGTTCAGTCCGGGACCTGGGTGAAAAACTGTTTTTT. The entire variable domain, with the rest obtained from reference TRBV19 and TRBJ1-4, is as follows: DGGITQSPKYLFRKEGQNVTLSCEQNLNHDAMYWYRQDPGQGLRLIYYSQIVNDFQKGDIAEGYSVSREKKESFPLTVTSAQKNPTAFYLCASSVRDLGEKLFFGSGTQLSVL.

The chain has TRBV11-2 and TRBJ2-2; D unresolved. This CDR3 has 13 amino acids. The V gene's germline CDR1 is SGHAT and CDR2 FQNNGV. Trimming stripped 3 bases from V and 5 bases from J, with 7 bases between. CDR3 bases: TGTGCCAGCAGCTTTGGAAGTACCGGGGAGCTGTTTTTT. Encoded protein: CASSFGSTGELFF.

The V and J genes are TRBV24-1 and TRBJ2-3; D possibly corresponds to TRBD1 (5 bases). The CDR3 is 15 amino acids. The germline CDR1 and CDR2 sequences are KGHDR and SFDVKD. Trimming took 2 bases from V and 2 from J, leaving 10 bases between them. CDR3: CATSDYRLFTDTQYF. The CDR3 nucleotides read TGTGCCACCAGTGATTACAGGCTATTCACAGATACGCAGTATTTT.